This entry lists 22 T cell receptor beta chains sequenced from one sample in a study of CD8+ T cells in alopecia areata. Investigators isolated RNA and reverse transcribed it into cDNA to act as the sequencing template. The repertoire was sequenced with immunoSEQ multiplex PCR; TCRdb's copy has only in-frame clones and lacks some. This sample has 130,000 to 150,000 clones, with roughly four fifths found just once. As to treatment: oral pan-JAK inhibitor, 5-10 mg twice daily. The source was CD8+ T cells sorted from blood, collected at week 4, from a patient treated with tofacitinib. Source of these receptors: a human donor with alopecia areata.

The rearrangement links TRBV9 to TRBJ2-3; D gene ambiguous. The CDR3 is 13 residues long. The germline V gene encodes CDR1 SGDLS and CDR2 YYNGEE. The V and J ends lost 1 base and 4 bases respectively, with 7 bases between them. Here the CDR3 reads CASSVRVADTQYF. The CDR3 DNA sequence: TGTGCCAGCAGCGTAAGGGTCGCAGATACGCAGTATTTT.

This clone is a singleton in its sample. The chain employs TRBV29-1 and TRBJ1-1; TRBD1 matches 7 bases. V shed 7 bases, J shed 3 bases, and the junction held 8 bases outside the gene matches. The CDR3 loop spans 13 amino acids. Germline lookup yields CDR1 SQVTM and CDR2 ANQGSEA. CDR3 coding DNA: TGCAGCGCCTCGACAGGGATGGACACTGAAGCTTTCTTT. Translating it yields CSASTGMDTEAFF.

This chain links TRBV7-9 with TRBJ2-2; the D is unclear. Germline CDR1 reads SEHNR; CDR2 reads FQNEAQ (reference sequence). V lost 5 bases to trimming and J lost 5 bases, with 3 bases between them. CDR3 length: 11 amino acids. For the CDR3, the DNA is TGTGCCAGCAGCGGGACCGGGGAGCTGTTTTTT. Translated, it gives CASSGTGELFF. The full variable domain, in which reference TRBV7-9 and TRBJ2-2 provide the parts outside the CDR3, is DTGVSQNPRHKITKRGQNVTFRCDPISEHNRLYWYRQTLGQGPEFLTYFQNEAQLEKSRLLSDRFSAERPKGSFSTLEIQRTEQGDSAMYLCASSGTGELFFGEGSRLTVL.

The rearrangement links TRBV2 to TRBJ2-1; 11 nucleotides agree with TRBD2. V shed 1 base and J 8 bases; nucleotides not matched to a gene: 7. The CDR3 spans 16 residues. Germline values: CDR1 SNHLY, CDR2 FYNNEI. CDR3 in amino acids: CASSEVASGGFDEQFF. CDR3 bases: TGTGCCAGCAGTGAAGTGGCTAGCGGGGGGTTCGATGAGCAGTTCTTC.

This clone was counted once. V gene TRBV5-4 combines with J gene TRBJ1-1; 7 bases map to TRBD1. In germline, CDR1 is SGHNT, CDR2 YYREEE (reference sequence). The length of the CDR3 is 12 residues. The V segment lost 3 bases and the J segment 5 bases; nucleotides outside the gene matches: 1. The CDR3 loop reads CASSSGGTEAFF. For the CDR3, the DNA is TGTGCCAGCAGCTCAGGGGGGACTGAAGCTTTCTTT. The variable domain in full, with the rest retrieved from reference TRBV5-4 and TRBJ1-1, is ETGVTQSPTHLIKTRGQQVTLRCSSQSGHNTVSWYQQALGQGPQFIFQYYREEENGRGNFPPRFSGLQFPNYSSELNVNALELDDSALYLCASSSGGTEAFFGQGTRLTVV.

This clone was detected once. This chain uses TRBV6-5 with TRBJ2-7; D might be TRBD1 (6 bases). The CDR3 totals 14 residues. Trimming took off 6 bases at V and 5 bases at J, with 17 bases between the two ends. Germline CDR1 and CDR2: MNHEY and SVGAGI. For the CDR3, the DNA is TGTGCCAGCAGCCCCCCGGACAGTCGACACGAGCAGTACTTC. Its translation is CASSPPDSRHEQYF.

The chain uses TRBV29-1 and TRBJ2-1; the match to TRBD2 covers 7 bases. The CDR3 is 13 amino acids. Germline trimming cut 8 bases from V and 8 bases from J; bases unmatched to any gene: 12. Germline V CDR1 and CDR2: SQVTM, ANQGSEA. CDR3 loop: CSTLRGGRYEQFF. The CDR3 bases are TGCAGCACCCTCCGCGGGGGTAGGTATGAGCAGTTCTTC.

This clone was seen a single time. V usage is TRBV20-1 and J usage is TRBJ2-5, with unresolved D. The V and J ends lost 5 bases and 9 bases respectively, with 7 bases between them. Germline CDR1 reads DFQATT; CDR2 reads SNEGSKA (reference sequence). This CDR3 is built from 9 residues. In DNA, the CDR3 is TGCAGTGCTGACTCGCCCCAGTACTTC. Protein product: CSADSPQYF.

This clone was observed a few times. The CDR3 region has the DNA TGTGCCAGCAGCCCAGGCATAGGGGACGGGGAGCAGTTCTTC. It specifies CASSPGIGDGEQFF. The chain has TRBV7-9 and TRBJ2-1; D could derive from TRBD1 or TRBD2 (5 bases each). The V end was cut by 5 bases, the J end by 10 bases, with 18 bases between. CDR1 SEHNR and CDR2 FQNEAQ come from the germline V gene (reference sequence). CDR3 length: 14 amino acids.

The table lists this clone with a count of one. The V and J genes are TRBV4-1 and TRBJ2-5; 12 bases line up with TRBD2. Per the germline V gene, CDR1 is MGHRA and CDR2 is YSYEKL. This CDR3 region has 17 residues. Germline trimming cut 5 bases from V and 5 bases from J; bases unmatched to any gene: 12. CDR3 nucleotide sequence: TGCGCCAGCAGCGCCCGACTAGCGGGGGCCCCGGGGGAGACCCAGTACTTC. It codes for CASSARLAGAPGETQYF.

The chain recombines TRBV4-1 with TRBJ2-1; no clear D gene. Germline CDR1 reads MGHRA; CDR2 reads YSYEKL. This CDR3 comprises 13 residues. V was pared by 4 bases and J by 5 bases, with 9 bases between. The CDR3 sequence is CASSLGYDNEQFF. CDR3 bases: TGCGCCAGCAGCCTCGGATACGACAATGAGCAGTTCTTC.

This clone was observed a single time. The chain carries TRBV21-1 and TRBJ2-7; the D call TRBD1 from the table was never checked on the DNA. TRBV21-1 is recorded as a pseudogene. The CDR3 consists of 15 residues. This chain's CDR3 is CASPTQDRGTHEQYF. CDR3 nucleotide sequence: TGTGCCAGCCCCACCCAGGACAGGGGAACCCACGAGCAGTACTTC.

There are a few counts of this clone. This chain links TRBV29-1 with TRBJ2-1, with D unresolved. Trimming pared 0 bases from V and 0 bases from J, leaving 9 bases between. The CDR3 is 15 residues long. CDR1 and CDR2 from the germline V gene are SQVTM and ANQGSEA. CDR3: CSVEDESTSYNEQFF. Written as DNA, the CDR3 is TGCAGCGTTGAAGATGAGTCAACCTCCTACAATGAGCAGTTCTTC.

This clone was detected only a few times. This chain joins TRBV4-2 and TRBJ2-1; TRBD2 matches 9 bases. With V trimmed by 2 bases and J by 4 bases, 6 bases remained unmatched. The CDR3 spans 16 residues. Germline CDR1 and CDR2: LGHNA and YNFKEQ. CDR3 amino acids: CASSQPGTSQYNEQFF. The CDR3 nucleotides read TGTGCCAGCAGCCAACCCGGGACTAGCCAATACAATGAGCAGTTCTTC.

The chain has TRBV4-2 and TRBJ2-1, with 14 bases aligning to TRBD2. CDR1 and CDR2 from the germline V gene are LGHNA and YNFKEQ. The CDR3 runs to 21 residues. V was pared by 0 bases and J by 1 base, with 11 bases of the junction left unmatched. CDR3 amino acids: CASSQDGPTSGGAKSYNEQFF. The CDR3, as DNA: TGTGCCAGCAGCCAAGACGGTCCGACTAGCGGGGGGGCTAAATCCTACAATGAGCAGTTCTTC.

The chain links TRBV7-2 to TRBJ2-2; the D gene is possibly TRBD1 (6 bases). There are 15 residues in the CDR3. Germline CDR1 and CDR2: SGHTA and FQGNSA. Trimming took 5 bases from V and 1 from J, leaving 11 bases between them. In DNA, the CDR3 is TGTGCCAGCAGCCCGGAAGGGGGGAACACCGGGGAGCTGTTTTTT. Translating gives CASSPEGGNTGELFF.

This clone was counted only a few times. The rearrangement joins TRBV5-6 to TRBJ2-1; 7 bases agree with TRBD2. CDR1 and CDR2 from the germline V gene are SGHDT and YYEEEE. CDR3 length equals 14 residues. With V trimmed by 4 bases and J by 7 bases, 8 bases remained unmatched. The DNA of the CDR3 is TGTGCCAGCAGCCTGGGGCAAGCGGGGAATGAGCAGTTCTTC. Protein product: CASSLGQAGNEQFF.

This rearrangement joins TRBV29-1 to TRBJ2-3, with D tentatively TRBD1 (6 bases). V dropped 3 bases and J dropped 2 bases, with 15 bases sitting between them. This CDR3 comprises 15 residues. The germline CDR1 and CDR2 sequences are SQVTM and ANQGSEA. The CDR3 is CSVEARGRSTDTQYF. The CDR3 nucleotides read TGCAGCGTTGAGGCCAGGGGACGTTCCACAGATACGCAGTATTTT.

The CDR3 DNA sequence: TGTGCCAGCAGCTCCTACGCCGGGACAGGGACCACAGATACGCAGTATTTT. Its translation: CASSSYAGTGTTDTQYF. The gene calls are TRBV11-2 and TRBJ2-3, with 9 bases aligning to TRBD1. CDR1 is SGHAT and CDR2 is FQNNGV in the germline V gene. The ends lost 4 bases at V and 2 bases at J; junction bases unmatched: 10. The CDR3 loop spans 17 amino acids.

The CDR3 bases are TGCGCCAGCAGCCAAAGTTCCGGAACAGATTCACCCCTCCACTTT. It specifies CASSQSSGTDSPLHF. This rearrangement joins TRBV4-1 to TRBJ1-6, with D uncertain. The length of the CDR3 is 15 residues. V lost 2 bases, J lost 8 bases, and 13 bases lay in between. CDR1 MGHRA and CDR2 YSYEKL come from the germline V gene.

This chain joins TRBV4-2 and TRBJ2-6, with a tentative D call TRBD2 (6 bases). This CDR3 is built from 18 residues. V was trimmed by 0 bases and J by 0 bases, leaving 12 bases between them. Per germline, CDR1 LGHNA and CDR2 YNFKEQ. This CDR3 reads CASSQDWGVFSGANVLTF. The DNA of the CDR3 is TGTGCCAGCAGCCAAGACTGGGGGGTATTCTCTGGGGCCAACGTCCTGACTTTC.

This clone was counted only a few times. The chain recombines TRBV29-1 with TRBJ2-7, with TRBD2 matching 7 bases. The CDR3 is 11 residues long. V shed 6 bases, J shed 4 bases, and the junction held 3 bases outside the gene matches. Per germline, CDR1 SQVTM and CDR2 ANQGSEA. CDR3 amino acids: CSVTSAYEQYF. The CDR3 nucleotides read TGCAGCGTAACTAGCGCTTACGAGCAGTACTTC.